These T cell receptor beta chains were read from a single sample in a study of identical twins. Via MiXCR, TCRdb re-called the 5' RACE reads, giving one row per CDR3 protein. The repertoire holds about 530,000 distinct CDR3 sequences, with roughly 15% as singletons. The same data also contributed to another study, on yellow fever vaccine responses in identical twins.

Sequencing was performed on CD4+ T cells sorted from blood. Receptor source: a young woman in good health. CDR3s include the opening cysteine and the closing phenylalanine or tryptophan. Fields, in order: V gene, J gene, clone size, D gene, CDR3 DNA, CDR3 protein. The D gene is left open where the match is weak. Size tells how often a clone was seen (once, few, many) or the class of an expanded clone, and some rows leave it out.

TRBV4-1	TRBJ2-1	few	TRBD2	TGCGCCAGCAGCCCGGAAGCGGGAGGGAAGCAGTTCTTC	CASSPEAGGKQFF
TRBV12-3/TRBV12-4	TRBJ2-2	few	TRBD2	TGTGCCAGCAGTCCCCATAGAAGCGGGAGAAACACCGGGGAGCTGTTTTTT	CASSPHRSGRNTGELFF
TRBV7-6	TRBJ2-5	NA	NA	TGTGCCAGCAGCTTAGGGTCTATGGGCCGAGAGACCCAGTACTTC	CASSLGSMGRETQYF
TRBV27	TRBJ2-7	few	NA	TGTGCCAGCAGTTTATCGGACAAGAGGACTGAGCAGTACTTC	CASSLSDKRTEQYF
TRBV6-5	TRBJ2-3	NA	NA	TGTGCCAGCAGTTACCTAGGAATTACAGATACGCAGTATTTT	CASSYLGITDTQYF
TRBV15	TRBJ2-7	NA	NA	TGTGCCACCAGCAGAGGGTTAGGCTCCTACGAGCAGTACTTC	CATSRGLGSYEQYF
TRBV6-1	TRBJ1-2	NA	TRBD1	TGTGCCAGCACTACCCCGAAGACAGGGAACTATGGCTACACCTTC	CASTTPKTGNYGYTF
TRBV5-1	TRBJ2-2	few	NA	TGCGCCAGCAGCCCACCGGGACGCCTTAACACCGGGGAGCTGTTTTTT	CASSPPGRLNTGELFF
TRBV19	TRBJ2-7	few	TRBD1	TGTGCCAGTAGCACCCCCCCCGGGACAGGGAGCCACGAGCAGTACTTC	CASSTPPGTGSHEQYF
TRBV24-1	TRBJ2-5	NA	NA	TGTGCCACCAGTGATTTGGGGGTTTCGGCTAAAGAAAGGGAGACCCAGTACTTC	CATSDLGVSAKERETQYF
TRBV18	TRBJ1-2	few	NA	TGTGCCAGCTCACCACCGGCCGGGGTGGACTATGGCTACACCTTC	CASSPPAGVDYGYTF
TRBV20-1	TRBJ2-1	few	TRBD2	TGCAGTACTAATCGGGCTAGCGGGGGGTGGAGAGACAATGAGCAGTTCTTC	CSTNRASGGWRDNEQFF
TRBV29-1	TRBJ2-7	few	TRBD1	TGCAGCGTAGGGACAGGGCTAAACGACGAGCAGTACTTC	CSVGTGLNDEQYF
TRBV6-1	TRBJ1-5	NA	NA	TGTGCCAGCAGTGAAACAGGGTGGGATCAGCCCCAGCATTTT	CASSETGWDQPQHF
TRBV12-3/TRBV12-4	TRBJ2-7	few	NA	TGTGCCAGCAGTTCCGACCCTTCCTACGAGCAGTACTTC	CASSSDPSYEQYF
TRBV5-1	TRBJ2-3	few	TRBD1	TGCGCCAGCAGCCCTCCACAGGGGGCGCTCAGCACAGATACGCAGTATTTT	CASSPPQGALSTDTQYF
TRBV12-3/TRBV12-4	TRBJ2-1	few	NA	TGTGCCAGCAGTTATAGGTTTTTGGGGGGTAGCGGCCAGTTCTTC	CASSYRFLGGSGQFF
TRBV2	TRBJ2-1	NA	TRBD1	TGTGCCAGCAGTGGGTGGGGACAGCTCCCTGAGCAGTTCTTC	CASSGWGQLPEQFF
TRBV7-6	TRBJ2-1	NA	NA	TGTGCCAGCAGCTTATGGGGTGAGCAGTTCTTC	CASSLWGEQFF
TRBV12-3/TRBV12-4	TRBJ2-7	NA	TRBD1	TGTGCCACCGGGGACAGGGGGCGAAACGAGCAGTACTTC	CATGDRGRNEQYF
TRBV10-2	TRBJ2-1	few	NA	TGCGCCAGCAGTGAGTTGTCGGGGTCGAGTGAGCAGTTCTTC	CASSELSGSSEQFF
TRBV12-3/TRBV12-4	TRBJ2-1	many	NA	TGTGCCAGCAGTTTAGTCGACAGCAATGAGCAGTTCTTC	CASSLVDSNEQFF
TRBV20-1	TRBJ2-7	NA	TRBD1	TGCAGTGCGGGGGACAGGTCGAGCTCCTACGAGCAGTACTTC	CSAGDRSSSYEQYF
TRBV15	TRBJ1-6	few	TRBD1	TGTGCCACCAGCAGTCGCGGACAGGGGGCCCCTAATTCACCCCTCCACTTT	CATSSRGQGAPNSPLHF
TRBV12-3/TRBV12-4	TRBJ1-2	many	NA	TGTGCCAGCAGGGCTGACCCGATGAGAGGCTACACCTTC	CASRADPMRGYTF
TRBV11-2	TRBJ1-6	NA	TRBD1	TGTGCCAGCAGCCTAAGCACAGGGGACTATTCACCCCTCCACTTT	CASSLSTGDYSPLHF
TRBV12-3/TRBV12-4	TRBJ2-7	NA	TRBD2	TGTGCCAGCAGTCCTGACCCGGGAGGATACGAGCAGTACTTC	CASSPDPGGYEQYF
TRBV20-1	TRBJ1-2	NA	TRBD1	TGCAGTGCCTACTCCCCCGGGACAGATGGCTACACCTTC	CSAYSPGTDGYTF
TRBV29-1	TRBJ2-5	few	NA	TGCAGCCTCAAGGGGGGAGAAGAGACCCAGTACTTC	CSLKGGEETQYF
TRBV20-1	TRBJ2-1	NA	TRBD1	TGCAGTGCTAGAGAGGAGGGACAGGGGATCGCTGAGCAGTTCTTC	CSAREEGQGIAEQFF
TRBV10-2	TRBJ1-3	NA	NA	TGCGCCAGCAGTGAGGGAAACACCATATATTTT	CASSEGNTIYF
TRBV6-2/TRBV6-3	TRBJ2-6	few	NA	TGTGCCAGCGGATACTCTGGGGCCAACGTCCTGACTTTC	CASGYSGANVLTF
TRBV15	TRBJ2-1	few	NA	TGTGCCACCAGCAAATCGGCAGAGCGGCGGAATGAGCAGTTCTTC	CATSKSAERRNEQFF
TRBV20-1	TRBJ1-2	few	NA	TGCAGTGCTAGATTAGGGACCGCCTATGGCTACACCTTC	CSARLGTAYGYTF
TRBV28	TRBJ1-1	NA	NA	TGTGCCAGCAGTTTGAGGCAGGTAAAAAAACAAGCTTTCTTT	CASSLRQVKKQAFF
TRBV3-1	TRBJ2-3	few	NA	TGTGCCAGCAGCCAATGGCTGCCCACAGATACGCAGTATTTT	CASSQWLPTDTQYF
TRBV28	TRBJ2-5	NA	TRBD2	TGTGCCAGCAGCAGTTTTACATGGTCCGGGACTAGCGGGAGAAAGACCCAGTACTTC	CASSSFTWSGTSGRKTQYF